This T cell receptor (beta chain) originates from a study of blood T cell repertoires in COVID-19. The wider study: The samples span acute and convalescent COVID-19 from the United States, Italy and Spain. Sources were T cells, B-cell-depleted T cells, or PBMCs; the material itself was cDNA or gDNA.

Using immunoSEQ multiplex PCR, the repertoire was profiled, and TCRdb retains in-frame clones only, with some absent. The data show roughly 360,000 clones, approximately 87% seen once. CDR3 length: 13 residues. From germline, CDR1 is MNHEY and CDR2 SVGEGT. Deletions cut 3 bases from V and 3 bases from J, with 8 bases between. The participants were between roughly 18 and 89 years old and came from 24 US areas. The chain combines TRBV6-2 or TRBV6-3 with TRBJ1-2, with D maybe TRBD1 (5 bases). Specimen: PBMCs or T cells enriched from blood (not recorded which). This TCR came from a woman between 25 and 40 years old with acute COVID-19. The CDR3 DNA follows: TGTGCCAGCAGTTATCAGGGTCACTATGGCTACACCTTC. It codes for CASSYQGHYGYTF.